This T cell receptor beta chain was retrieved from a study of blood T cell repertoires in COVID-19. V lost 8 bases to trimming and J lost 0 bases, with 13 bases between them. The CDR3 spans 14 residues. Per germline, CDR1 SNHLY and CDR2 FYNNEI. Assay used: immunoSEQ multiplex PCR; TCRdb lists only in-frame clones, some missing. The data show tens of thousands of clones, roughly 81% seen once. The receptor was isolated from a woman in her 70s with acute or convalescent COVID-19. V is TRBV2 and J is TRBJ1-1, with D unclear. Sample: peripheral blood. CDR3 protein: CASSAGHMNTEAFF. CDR3 DNA: TGTGCCAGCTCCGCAGGCCACATGAACACTGAAGCTTTCTTT.